The 13 T cell receptor beta chains listed next were all sequenced from one sample in a study of CD8 T cells in Susac syndrome. With random hexamers, roughly 0.45 to 1 ug RNA was reverse transcribed. TCRdb itself ran the immunoSEQ multiplex PCR reads through MiXCR, one entry per CDR3 protein. The sample holds about 130,000 distinct CDR3 sequences, about 93% seen once. Input material: CD4+ T cells from PBMCs. These receptors all stem from a human donor in good health.

The rearrangement joins TRBV6-6 to TRBJ2-2; 9 bases align to TRBD1. V shed 5 bases, J shed 2 bases, and the junction held 3 bases outside the gene matches. The CDR3 runs to 15 residues. Germline CDR1 and CDR2: MNHNY and SVGAGI (reference sequence). CDR3 amino acids: CASSVGQGNTGELFF. For the CDR3, the DNA is TGTGCCAGCAGTGTGGGACAGGGCAACACCGGGGAGCTGTTTTTT.

The chain combines TRBV4-3 with TRBJ2-1; TRBD2 matches 7 bases. This CDR3 spans 17 amino acids. Germline V gives CDR1 LGHNA, CDR2 YSLEER. Trimming cost V 3 bases and J 6 bases; bases outside gene matches: 14. The CDR3 DNA reads TGCGCCAGCAGCCACCTAGAAGGCGGGAGATCCGGCAATGAGCAGTTCTTC. It translates to CASSHLEGGRSGNEQFF.

The sample holds a few counts of this clonotype. This chain joins TRBV29-1 and TRBJ2-5; the D gene is possibly TRBD1 (5 bases). This CDR3 has 13 amino acids. V was shortened by 0 bases and J by 5 bases, with 10 bases between the two germline ends. CDR1 SQVTM and CDR2 ANQGSEA come from the germline V gene. The CDR3 DNA reads TGCAGCGTTGAAGATCTTCAGGGCGAGACCCAGTACTTC. Its protein is CSVEDLQGETQYF.

The V call is TRBV6-6, the J call TRBJ2-7; no definite D call. Between the trimmed V and J ends, which lost 4 bases and 2 bases, there was a span of 9 bases. The CDR3 extends over 13 amino acids. Germline CDR1 and CDR2: MNHNY and SVGAGI (reference sequence). In nucleotides, the CDR3 is TGTGCCAGCAGTTTGCGACCCCCCTACGAGCAGTACTTC. Translating it yields CASSLRPPYEQYF.

The V and J genes are TRBV3-1 and TRBJ2-2; unclear D gene. V was shortened by 8 bases and J by 1 base, with 5 bases between the two germline ends. From germline, CDR1 is LGHDT and CDR2 YNNKEL (reference sequence). The CDR3 extends over 12 amino acids. CDR3 residues: CASRRNTGELFF. In nucleotides, the CDR3 is TGTGCCAGCCGCAGGAACACCGGGGAGCTGTTTTTT.

The V call is TRBV7-2, the J call TRBJ2-1; 9 positions match TRBD2. CDR1 is SGHTA and CDR2 is FQGNSA in the germline V gene. V was pared by 10 bases and J by 0 bases, with 19 bases of the junction left unmatched. The CDR3 is 19 amino acids. DNA of the CDR3: TGTGCCATCAAGATGAGCGGGAGGCCCCCTCAGAGCTCCTACAATGAGCAGTTCTTC. Encoded protein: CAIKMSGRPPQSSYNEQFF.

The V call is TRBV20-1, the J call TRBJ1-5; the D is unclear. V was clipped by 0 bases and J by 0 bases, with 6 bases between them. The CDR3 runs to 14 residues. Germline assignment: CDR1 DFQATT and CDR2 SNEGSKA (reference sequence). Here the CDR3 reads CSAREDSSNQPQHF. As DNA, the CDR3 is TGCAGTGCTAGAGAAGACTCTAGCAATCAGCCCCAGCATTTT.

The rearrangement links TRBV6-5 to TRBJ1-5, with D hard to call. Germline V gene data show CDR1 as MNHEY and CDR2 as SVGAGI. The CDR3 is 13 amino acids. Deletions cut 1 base from V and 4 bases from J, with 5 bases between. The CDR3 sequence: CASSYFENQPQHF. CDR3 coding DNA: TGTGCCAGCAGTTACTTTGAGAATCAGCCCCAGCATTTT.

The V call is TRBV3-1, the J call TRBJ2-1; D not certain. The CDR3 covers 14 residues. Trimming pared 8 bases from V and 3 bases from J, leaving 14 bases between. Germline lookup yields CDR1 LGHDT and CDR2 YNNKEL (reference sequence). CDR3 nucleotides: TGTGCCAGCGTCAGAGGCGTCGGCTACAATGAGCAGTTCTTC. Its translation: CASVRGVGYNEQFF.

CDR3 sequence (DNA): TGTGCCATCAGGGTGACGACAGGGCTTCGAGTCGAGCAGTACTTC. It encodes CAIRVTTGLRVEQYF. The gene calls are TRBV10-3 and TRBJ2-7, with 7 bases lining up with TRBD1. Germline V gene data show CDR1 as ENHRY and CDR2 as SYGVKD. The CDR3 is 15 residues long. After removal of 6 bases from V and 6 bases from J, the junction contained 14 bases not matched to a gene.

The chain recombines TRBV21-1 with TRBJ2-7. TRBV21-1 is termed a pseudogene. The CDR3 has 14 amino acids. The CDR3, as DNA: TGTGCCAGCAGCAAAGCCCAGGGCCCCTACGAGCAGTACTTC. Translating it yields CASSKAQGPYEQYF.

V usage is TRBV5-1 and J usage is TRBJ1-1; D gene unclear. Germline V gene data show CDR1 as SGHRS and CDR2 as YFSETQ. V lost 4 bases and J lost 5, with 12 bases in between. This CDR3 contains 13 residues. CDR3 loop: CASSLGWRTEAFF. CDR3 sequence (DNA): TGCGCCAGCAGCCTTGGTTGGAGGACTGAAGCTTTCTTT.

The gene calls are TRBV5-1 and TRBJ2-3; D is unresolved. The V end was cut by 0 bases, the J end by 7 bases, with 12 bases between. The V gene's germline CDR1 is SGHRS and CDR2 YFSETQ. The CDR3 runs 14 residues. This chain's CDR3 is CASSLGSSPNTQYF. CDR3 nucleotide sequence: TGCGCCAGCAGCTTGGGGAGTAGTCCGAATACGCAGTATTTT.